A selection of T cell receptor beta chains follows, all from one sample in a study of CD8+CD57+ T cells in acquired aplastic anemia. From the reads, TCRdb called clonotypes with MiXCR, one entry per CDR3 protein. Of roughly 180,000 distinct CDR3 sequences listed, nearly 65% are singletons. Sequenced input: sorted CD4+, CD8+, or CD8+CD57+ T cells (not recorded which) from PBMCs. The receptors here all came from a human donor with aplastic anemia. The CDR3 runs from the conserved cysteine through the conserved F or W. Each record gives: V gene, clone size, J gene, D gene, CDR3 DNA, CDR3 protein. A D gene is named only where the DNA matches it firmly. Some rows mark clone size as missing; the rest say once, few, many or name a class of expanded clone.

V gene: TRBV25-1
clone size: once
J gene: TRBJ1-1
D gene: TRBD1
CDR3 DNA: TGTGCCAGCAGTGCGACAGGGGCATTGGGCACTGAAGCTTTCTTT
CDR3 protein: CASSATGALGTEAFF

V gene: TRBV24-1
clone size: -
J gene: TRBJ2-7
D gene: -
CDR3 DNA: TGTGCCACCAGTGAACGGGACGGCGCCTACGAGCAGTACTTC
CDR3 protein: CATSERDGAYEQYF

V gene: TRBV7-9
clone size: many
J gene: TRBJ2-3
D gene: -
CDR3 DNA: TGTGCCAGCAGCTCCAGCCGGACAGATGCTAGCACAGATACGCAGTATTTT
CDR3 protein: CASSSSRTDASTDTQYF

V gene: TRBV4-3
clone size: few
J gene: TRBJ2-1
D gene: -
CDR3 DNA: TGCGCCAGCAGCCAAGCTACCGGAGAGGGTAGCTCCTACAATGAGCAGTTCTTC
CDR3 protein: CASSQATGEGSSYNEQFF

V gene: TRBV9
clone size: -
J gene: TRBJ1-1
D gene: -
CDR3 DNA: TGTGCCAGCAGCGTAGCTACGGGTGGTTACACTGAAGCTTTCTTT
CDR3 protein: CASSVATGGYTEAFF

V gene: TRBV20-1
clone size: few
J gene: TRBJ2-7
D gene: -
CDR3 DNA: TGCAGTGCTAGTCGGCGGCAGTCCTACGAGCAGTACTTC
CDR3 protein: CSASRRQSYEQYF

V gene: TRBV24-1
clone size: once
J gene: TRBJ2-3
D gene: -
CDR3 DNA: TGTGCCACCAGTGATCCCCAAGCGAGTAGCACAGATACGCAGTATTTT
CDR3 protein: CATSDPQASSTDTQYF

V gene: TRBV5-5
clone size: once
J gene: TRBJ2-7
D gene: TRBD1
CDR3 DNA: TGTGCCAGCAGTCGACAAGGGACAGCCACCTACGAGCAGTACTTC
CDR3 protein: CASSRQGTATYEQYF

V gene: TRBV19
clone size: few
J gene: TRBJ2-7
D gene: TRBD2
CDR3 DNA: TGTGCCAGTAGTATAGATCTTAGCGGGAGCTTGACAGACGAGCAGTACTTC
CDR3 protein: CASSIDLSGSLTDEQYF

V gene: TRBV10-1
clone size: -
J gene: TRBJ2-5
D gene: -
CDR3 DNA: TGCGCCAGCAGTTATCTTTCGGGACGGAACCAAGAGACCCAGTACTTC
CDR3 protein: CASSYLSGRNQETQYF

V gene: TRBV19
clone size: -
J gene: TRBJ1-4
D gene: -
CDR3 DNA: TGTGCCAGTAGTATCGACAGGTCAACTAATGAAAAACTGTTTTTT
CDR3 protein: CASSIDRSTNEKLFF

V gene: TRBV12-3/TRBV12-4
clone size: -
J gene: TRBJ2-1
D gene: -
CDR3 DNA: TGTGCCAGCAGTTTAATAGAGCGGGCCGGACGGAATGAGCAGTTCTTC
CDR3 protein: CASSLIERAGRNEQFF

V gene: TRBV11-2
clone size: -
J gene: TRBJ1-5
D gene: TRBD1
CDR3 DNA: TGTGCCAGCAGCTTGGGGACAGCAAGCAATCAGCCCCAGCATTTT
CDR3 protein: CASSLGTASNQPQHF

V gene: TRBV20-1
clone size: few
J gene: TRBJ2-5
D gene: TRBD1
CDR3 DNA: TGCAGTGCTTTCCTCCCTACAGGGGGAGGCGAGACCCAGTACTTC
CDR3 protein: CSAFLPTGGGETQYF

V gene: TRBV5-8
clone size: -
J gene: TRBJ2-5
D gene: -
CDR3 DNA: TGTGTCAGCAGCCTCGACAGGGAGACCCAGTACTTC
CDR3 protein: CVSSLDRETQYF

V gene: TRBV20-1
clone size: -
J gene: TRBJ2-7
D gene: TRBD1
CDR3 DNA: TGCAGCGCTAGCCCCCTGGACAGGAACTCCTACGAGCAGTACTTC
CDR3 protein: CSASPLDRNSYEQYF

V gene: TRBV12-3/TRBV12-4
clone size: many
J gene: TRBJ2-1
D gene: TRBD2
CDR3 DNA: TGTGCCAGCAGTCCCCGGACTAGCGGGGGGAGCAATGAGCAGTTCTTC
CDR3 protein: CASSPRTSGGSNEQFF

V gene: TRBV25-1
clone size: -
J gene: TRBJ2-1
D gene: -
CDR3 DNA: TGTGCCGGCGCTCTTCCCGGCGCTAATGAGCAGTTCTTC
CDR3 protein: CAGALPGANEQFF

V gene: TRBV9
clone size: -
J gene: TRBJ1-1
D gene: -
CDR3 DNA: TGTGCCAGCAGCGTAAACGTAGGGAACACTGAAGCTTTCTTT
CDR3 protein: CASSVNVGNTEAFF

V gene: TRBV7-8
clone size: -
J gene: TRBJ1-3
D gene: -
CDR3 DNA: TGTGCCAGCAGCGTTCAGGTTTACTCTGGAAACACCATATATTTT
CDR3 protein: CASSVQVYSGNTIYF

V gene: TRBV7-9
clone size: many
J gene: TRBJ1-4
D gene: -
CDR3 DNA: TGTGCCAGCAGCTTAGCCCGGGACGACCCGAATGAAAAACTGTTTTTT
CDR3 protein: CASSLARDDPNEKLFF

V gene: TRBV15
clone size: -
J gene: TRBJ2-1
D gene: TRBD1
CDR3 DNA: TGTGCCGTCACAGGGGGGAACGAGCCGTTCTTC
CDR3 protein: CAVTGGNEPFF

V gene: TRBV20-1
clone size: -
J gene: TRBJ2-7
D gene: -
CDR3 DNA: TGCAGTGCTAGGAGTACAGTTACCTACGAGCAGTACTTC
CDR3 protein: CSARSTVTYEQYF

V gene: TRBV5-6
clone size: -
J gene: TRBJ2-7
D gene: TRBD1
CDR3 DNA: TGTGCCAGCTACTATGGGACAGGGTACTCCTACGAGCAGTACTTC
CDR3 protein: CASYYGTGYSYEQYF

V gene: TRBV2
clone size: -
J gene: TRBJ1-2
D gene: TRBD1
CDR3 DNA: TGTGCCAGCAGTCGACAGGGAAACTATGGCTACACCTTC
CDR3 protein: CASSRQGNYGYTF

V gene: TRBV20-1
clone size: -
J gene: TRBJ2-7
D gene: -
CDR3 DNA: TGCAGTGCTAGTCGGAGCGGAGGAACCTACGAGCAGTACTTC
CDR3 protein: CSASRSGGTYEQYF

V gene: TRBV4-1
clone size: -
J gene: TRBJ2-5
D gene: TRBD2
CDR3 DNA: TGCGCCAGCAGCCTAGGCGGGGGGGCCGTAGAGACCCAGTACTTC
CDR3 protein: CASSLGGGAVETQYF

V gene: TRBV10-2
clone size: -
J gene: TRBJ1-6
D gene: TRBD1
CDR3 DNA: TGCGCCAGCAGTGAACAGGGGAATTGGGGATCACCCCTCCACTTT
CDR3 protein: CASSEQGNWGSPLHF

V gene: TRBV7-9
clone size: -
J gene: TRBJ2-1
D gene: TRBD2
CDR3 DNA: TGTGCCAGCAGCTACGGCGGGGGGCGCTCCTACAATGAGCATTTCTTC
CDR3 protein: CASSYGGGRSYNEHFF

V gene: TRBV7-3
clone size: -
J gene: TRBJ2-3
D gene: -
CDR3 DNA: TGTGCCAGCAGCTCCGGACCGACGCAGTATTTT
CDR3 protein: CASSSGPTQYF

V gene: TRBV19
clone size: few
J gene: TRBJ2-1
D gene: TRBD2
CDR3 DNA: TGTGCCAGTAGTCTTAGCGGGGGCGCACTCAATGAGCAGTTCTTC
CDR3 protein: CASSLSGGALNEQFF

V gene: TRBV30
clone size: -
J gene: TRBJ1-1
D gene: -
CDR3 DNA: TGTGCCTGGAGTTTAGGCGGGCCGACGGAAGCTTTCTTT
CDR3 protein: CAWSLGGPTEAFF

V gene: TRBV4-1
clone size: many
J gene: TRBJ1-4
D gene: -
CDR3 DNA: TGCGCCAGCAGCCAAGAACGAGGAGTTGGGGAAAAACTGTTTTTT
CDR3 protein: CASSQERGVGEKLFF

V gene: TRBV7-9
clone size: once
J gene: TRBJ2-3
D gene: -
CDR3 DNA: TGTGCCAGCAGCTTAGAGAGGTCTCCAGATACGCAGTATTTT
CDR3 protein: CASSLERSPDTQYF

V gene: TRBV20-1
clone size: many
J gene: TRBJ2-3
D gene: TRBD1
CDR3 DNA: TGCAGTGCTAGAGGCACAGGGGTAAGCCGAGATACGCAGTATTTT
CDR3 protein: CSARGTGVSRDTQYF

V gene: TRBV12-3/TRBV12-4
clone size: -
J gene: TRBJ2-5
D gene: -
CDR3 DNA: TGTGCCAGCAGTTTAGCACTGGGGCTTGAGACCCAGTACTTC
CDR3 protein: CASSLALGLETQYF

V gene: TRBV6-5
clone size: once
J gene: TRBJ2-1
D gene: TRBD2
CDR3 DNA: TGTGCCAGCACCCCGGGGACTAGCGGGGTTCTCATTGAGCAGTTCTTC
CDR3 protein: CASTPGTSGVLIEQFF

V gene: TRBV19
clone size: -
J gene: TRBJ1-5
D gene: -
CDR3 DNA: TGTGCCAGTAGCGAGAAGAATCAGCCCCAGCATTTT
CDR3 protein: CASSEKNQPQHF

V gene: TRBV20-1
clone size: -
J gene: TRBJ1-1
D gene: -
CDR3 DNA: TGCAGTGCCTTCGTAACTGAAGCTTTCTTT
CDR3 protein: CSAFVTEAFF

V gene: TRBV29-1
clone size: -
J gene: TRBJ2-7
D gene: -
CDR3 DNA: TGCAGCGGACGGACGGTGAATCCCTACGAGCAGTACTTC
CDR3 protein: CSGRTVNPYEQYF

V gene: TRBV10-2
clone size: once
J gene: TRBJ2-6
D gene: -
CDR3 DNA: TGCGCCAGCAGTGAATTAGGACAGATCAACTCTGGGGCCAACGTCCTGACTTTC
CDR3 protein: CASSELGQINSGANVLTF

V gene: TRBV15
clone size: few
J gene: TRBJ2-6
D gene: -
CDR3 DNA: TGTGCCACCAGCAGAGGGACCGCTTCTGGGGCCAACGTCCTGACTTTC
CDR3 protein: CATSRGTASGANVLTF

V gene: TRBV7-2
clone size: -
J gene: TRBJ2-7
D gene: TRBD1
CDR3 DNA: TGTGCCAGCAGCCCGGGGACAGTTTCCCACGAGCAGTACTTC
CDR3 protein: CASSPGTVSHEQYF

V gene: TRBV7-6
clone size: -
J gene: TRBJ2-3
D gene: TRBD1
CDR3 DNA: TGTGTCAGCAGCGTGGGACAGTCTACGCAGTATTTT
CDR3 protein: CVSSVGQSTQYF

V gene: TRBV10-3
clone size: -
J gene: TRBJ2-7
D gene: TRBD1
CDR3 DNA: TGTGCCATCAGTGTCCGGGACAGGGTAGCGGAGCAGTACTTC
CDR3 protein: CAISVRDRVAEQYF

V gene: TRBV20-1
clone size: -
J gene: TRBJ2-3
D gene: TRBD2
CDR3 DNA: TGCAGTGTTCCGACTAGCGAGAGAGATACGCAGTATTTT
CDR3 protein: CSVPTSERDTQYF

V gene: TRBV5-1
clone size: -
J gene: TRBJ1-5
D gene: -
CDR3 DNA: TGCGCCAGCAGCTTTGCCGGGGGGCCTGGTCTTGGCGAGCATTTT
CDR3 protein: CASSFAGGPGLGEHF

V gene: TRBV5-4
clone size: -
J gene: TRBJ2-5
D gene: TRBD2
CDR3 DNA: TGTGCCAGCAGGCCATTACTAGCGGGGTCGTACCAAGAGACCCAGTACTTC
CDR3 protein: CASRPLLAGSYQETQYF

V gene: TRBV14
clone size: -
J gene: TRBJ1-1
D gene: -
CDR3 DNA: TGTGCCAGCAGCCCAATCAAAACCGGGACTGAAGCTTTCTTT
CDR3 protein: CASSPIKTGTEAFF